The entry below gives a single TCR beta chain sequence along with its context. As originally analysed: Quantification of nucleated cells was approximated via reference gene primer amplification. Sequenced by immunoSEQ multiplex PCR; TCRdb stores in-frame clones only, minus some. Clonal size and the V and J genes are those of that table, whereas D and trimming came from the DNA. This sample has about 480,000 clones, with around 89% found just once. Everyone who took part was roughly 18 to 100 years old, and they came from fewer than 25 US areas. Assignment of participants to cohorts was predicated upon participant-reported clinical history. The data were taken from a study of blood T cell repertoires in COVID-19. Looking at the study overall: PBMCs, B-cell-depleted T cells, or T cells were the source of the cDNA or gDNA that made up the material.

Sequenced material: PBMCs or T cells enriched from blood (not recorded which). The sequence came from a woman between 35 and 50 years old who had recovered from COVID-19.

The CDR3 bases are TGTGCCAGCAGTGATGGGACAGACCACTATGGCTACACCTTC. It yields the protein CASSDGTDHYGYTF. The chain is built from TRBV25-1 and TRBJ1-2; TRBD1 matches 7 bases. Trimming at V came to 3 bases and at J to 3 bases, leaving 4 bases not matched to a gene. Germline CDR1 is MGHDK and CDR2 is SYGVNS. CDR3 length: 14 residues.